This TCR beta chain was identified during a study of cytomegalovirus exposure and HLA in healthy donors. Background on the study: Earlier, approximately 180 million T cells were analyzed, and 90 million to 140 million unique TCR beta sequences were found among them.

PCR primers comprised 60 Vbeta and 13 Jbeta primers. The repertoire was sequenced with immunoSEQ multiplex PCR; TCRdb's copy has only in-frame clones and lacks some. This table holds about 190,000 clones, about 86% found once. With V trimmed by 1 base and J by 5 bases, 8 bases remained unmatched. This CDR3 has 15 amino acids. Germline V gene lookup returns CDR1 SGHKS and CDR2 YYEKEE (reference sequence). V gene TRBV5-5 combines with J gene TRBJ2-7; TRBD1 aligns across 8 bases. The sequence came from a woman aged 25 to 39 in good health and CMV-seronegative. The specimen sequenced was PBMCs. This CDR3 reads CASSLYDRGVNEQYF. The CDR3 region has the DNA TGTGCCAGCAGCTTGTACGACAGGGGAGTCAACGAGCAGTACTTC.